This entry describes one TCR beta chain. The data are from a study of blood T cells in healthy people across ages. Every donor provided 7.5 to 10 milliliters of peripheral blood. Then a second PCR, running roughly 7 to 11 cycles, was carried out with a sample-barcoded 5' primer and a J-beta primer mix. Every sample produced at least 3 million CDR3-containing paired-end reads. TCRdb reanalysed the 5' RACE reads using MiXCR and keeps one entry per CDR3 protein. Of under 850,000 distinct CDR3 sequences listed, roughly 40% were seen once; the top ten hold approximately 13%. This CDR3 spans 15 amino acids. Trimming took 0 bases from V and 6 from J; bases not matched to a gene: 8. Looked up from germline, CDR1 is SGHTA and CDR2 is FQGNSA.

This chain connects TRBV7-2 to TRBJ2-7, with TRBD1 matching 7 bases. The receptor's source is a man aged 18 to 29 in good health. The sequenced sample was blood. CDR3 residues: CASSLAGTRTGEQYF. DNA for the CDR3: TGTGCCAGCAGCTTAGCTGGGACAAGGACAGGCGAGCAGTACTTC.